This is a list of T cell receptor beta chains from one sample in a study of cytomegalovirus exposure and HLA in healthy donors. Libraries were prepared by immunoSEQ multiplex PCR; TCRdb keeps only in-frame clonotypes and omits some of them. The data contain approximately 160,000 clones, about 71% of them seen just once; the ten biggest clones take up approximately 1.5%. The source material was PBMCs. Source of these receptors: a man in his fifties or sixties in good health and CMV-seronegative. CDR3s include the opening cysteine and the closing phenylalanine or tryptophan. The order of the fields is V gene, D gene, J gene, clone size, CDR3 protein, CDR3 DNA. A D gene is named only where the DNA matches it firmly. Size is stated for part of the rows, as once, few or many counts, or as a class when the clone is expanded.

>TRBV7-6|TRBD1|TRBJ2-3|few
CASSHGQGGTDTQYF
TGTGCCAGCAGCCACGGACAGGGGGGGACAGATACGCAGTATTTT
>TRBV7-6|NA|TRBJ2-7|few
CASSGASMGYEQYF
TGTGCCAGCAGTGGGGCTAGTATGGGCTACGAGCAGTACTTC
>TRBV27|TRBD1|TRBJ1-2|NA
CASRGQFYGYTF
TGTGCCAGCAGGGGACAGTTCTATGGCTACACCTTC
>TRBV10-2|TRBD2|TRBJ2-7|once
CASSEPGTSGGVRYEQYF
TGCGCCAGCAGTGAACCCGGGACTAGCGGGGGTGTTCGGTACGAGCAGTACTTC
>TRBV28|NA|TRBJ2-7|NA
CASQWGGVYEQYF
TGTGCCAGCCAGTGGGGGGGCGTATACGAGCAGTACTTC
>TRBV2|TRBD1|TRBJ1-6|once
CASSDRGESPLHF
TGTGCCAGCAGTGACAGGGGGGAATCACCCCTCCACTTT
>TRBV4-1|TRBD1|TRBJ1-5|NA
CASSQVSGQDQPQHF
TGCGCCAGCAGCCAGGTTTCCGGACAGGATCAGCCCCAGCATTTT
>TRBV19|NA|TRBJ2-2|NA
CASSTLATGTGELFF
TGTGCCAGTAGTACCCTCGCAACCGGGACCGGGGAGCTGTTTTTT
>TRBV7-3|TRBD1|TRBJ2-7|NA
CASSLNQGQEQYF
TGTGCCAGCAGCTTAAATCAGGGACAGGAGCAGTACTTC
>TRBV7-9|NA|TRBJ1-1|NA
CASSLDLNTEAFF
TGTGCCAGCAGCTTAGACTTGAACACTGAAGCTTTCTTT
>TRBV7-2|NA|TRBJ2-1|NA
CASSPLRGGAGGSYNEQFF
TGTGCCAGCAGCCCCTTAAGGGGGGGGGCGGGCGGATCCTACAATGAGCAGTTCTTC
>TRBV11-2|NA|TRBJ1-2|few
CASSLLGFGYGYAF
TGTGCCAGCAGCTTACTCGGGTTCGGGTATGGCTACGCCTTC
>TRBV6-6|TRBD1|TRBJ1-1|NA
CASSYRGTGGYTEAFF
TGTGCCAGCAGTTACAGGGGGACAGGAGGGTACACTGAAGCTTTCTTT
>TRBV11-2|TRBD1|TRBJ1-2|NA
CASSFGQGGVGGYTF
TGTGCCAGCAGCTTCGGACAGGGGGGCGTTGGGGGCTACACCTTC
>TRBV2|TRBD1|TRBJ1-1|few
CASSRGTGNTEAFF
TGTGCCAGCAGTCGCGGGACAGGGAACACTGAAGCTTTCTTT
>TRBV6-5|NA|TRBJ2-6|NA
CATFSGANVLTF
TGTGCCACTTTCTCTGGGGCCAACGTCCTGACTTTC
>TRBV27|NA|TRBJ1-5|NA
CASGLLYSNQPQHF
TGTGCCAGCGGGCTACTGTATAGCAATCAGCCCCAGCATTTT
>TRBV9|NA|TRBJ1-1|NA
CASSPEVRSHTEAFF
TGTGCCAGCAGCCCAGAAGTCAGGTCGCACACTGAAGCTTTCTTT
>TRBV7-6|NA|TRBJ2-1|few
CASSHRGGYNEQFF
TGTGCCAGCAGCCACAGGGGGGGCTACAATGAGCAGTTCTTC
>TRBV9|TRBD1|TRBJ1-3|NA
CASSAGQGGNTIYF
TGTGCCAGCAGCGCGGGACAGGGGGGAAACACCATATATTTT
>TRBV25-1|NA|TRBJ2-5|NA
CASSEAGIQETQYF
TGTGCCAGCAGTGAAGCGGGGATTCAAGAGACCCAGTACTTC
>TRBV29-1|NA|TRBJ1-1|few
CSVEVFRNTEAFF
TGCAGCGTTGAAGTTTTCAGAAACACTGAAGCTTTCTTT
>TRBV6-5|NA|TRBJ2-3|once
CASSYARTHLPDTQYF
TGTGCCAGCAGTTACGCCCGGACTCATTTACCAGATACGCAGTATTTT
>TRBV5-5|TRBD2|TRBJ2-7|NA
CASSPDGGGGSYEQYF
TGTGCCAGCAGCCCGGATGGGGGCGGGGGGTCCTACGAGCAGTACTTC
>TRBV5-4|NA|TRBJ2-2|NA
CASSTVGSSNTGELFF
TGTGCCAGCAGCACCGTCGGGAGTTCGAACACCGGGGAGCTGTTTTTT
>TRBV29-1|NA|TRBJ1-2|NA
CSVEIRQGLRHGYTF
TGCAGCGTTGAAATCAGGCAGGGCCTGAGGCATGGCTACACCTTC
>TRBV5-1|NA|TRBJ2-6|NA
CASSLDSGSGANVLTF
TGCGCCAGCAGCTTGGACTCAGGGTCTGGGGCCAACGTCCTGACTTTC
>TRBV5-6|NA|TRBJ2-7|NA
CASSLWRGYEQYF
TGTGCCAGCAGCTTGTGGAGGGGATACGAGCAGTACTTC
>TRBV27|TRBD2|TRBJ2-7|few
CASSDSGSPYEQYF
TGTGCCAGCAGCGATAGCGGGTCCCCCTACGAGCAGTACTTC
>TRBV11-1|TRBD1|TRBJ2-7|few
CASRRDSQGAYEQYF
TGTGCCAGCAGGAGGGACTCACAGGGGGCTTACGAGCAGTACTTC
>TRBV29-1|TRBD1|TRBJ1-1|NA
CSVADRGNTEAFF
TGCAGCGTAGCGGACAGGGGGAACACTGAAGCTTTCTTT
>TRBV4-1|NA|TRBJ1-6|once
CASMGAASSYNSPLHF
TGCGCCAGCATGGGGGCAGCGAGCTCCTATAATTCGCCCCTCCACTTT
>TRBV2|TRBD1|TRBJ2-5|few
CASQGVKETQYF
TGTGCCAGTCAGGGGGTGAAAGAGACCCAGTACTTC
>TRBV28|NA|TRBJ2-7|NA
CASSLGSSYEQYF
TGTGCCAGCAGTTTAGGTAGCTCCTACGAGCAGTACTTC
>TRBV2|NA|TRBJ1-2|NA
CASSEGGELANYGYTF
TGTGCCAGCAGTGAAGGTGGAGAGTTAGCTAACTATGGCTACACCTTC
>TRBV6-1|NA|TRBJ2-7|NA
CASSEQLGAGGEQYF
TGTGCCAGCAGTGAACAATTGGGGGCAGGCGGAGAGCAGTACTTC
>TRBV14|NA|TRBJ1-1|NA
CASSLSVNTEAFF
TGTGCCAGCAGCCTTTCGGTGAACACTGAAGCTTTCTTT
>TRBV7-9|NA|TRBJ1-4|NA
CASAEALTGRNEKLFF
TGTGCCAGCGCTGAGGCTTTGACAGGCCGAAATGAAAAACTGTTTTTT
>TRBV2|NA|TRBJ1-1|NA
CASASLMNTEAFF
TGTGCCAGTGCCAGTCTCATGAACACTGAAGCTTTCTTT
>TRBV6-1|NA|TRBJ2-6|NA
CASSEAFGVSGANVLTF
TGTGCCAGCAGTGAAGCCTTCGGTGTCTCTGGGGCCAACGTCCTGACTTTC
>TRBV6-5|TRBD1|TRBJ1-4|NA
CASRQQGAQGKLFF
TGTGCCAGCAGACAACAGGGGGCGCAGGGAAAACTGTTTTTT
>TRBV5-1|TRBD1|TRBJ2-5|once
CASSLTGDPQETQYF
TGCGCCAGCAGCCTAACAGGGGACCCGCAAGAGACCCAGTACTTC
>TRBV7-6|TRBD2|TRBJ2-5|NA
CASSLAQAGGQETQYF
TGTGCCAGCAGCTTAGCCCAAGCGGGGGGGCAAGAGACCCAGTACTTC
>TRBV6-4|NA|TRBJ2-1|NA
CASSDWGGPNEQFF
TGTGCCAGCAGTGACTGGGGGGGGCCGAATGAGCAGTTCTTC
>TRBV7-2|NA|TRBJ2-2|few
CASSLQLPRASTGELFF
TGTGCCAGCAGCTTACAGCTTCCCAGGGCCTCCACCGGGGAGCTGTTTTTT
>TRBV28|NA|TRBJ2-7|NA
CASTYGLGGSSYEQYF
TGTGCCAGCACCTACGGTCTAGGAGGTAGCTCCTACGAGCAGTACTTC
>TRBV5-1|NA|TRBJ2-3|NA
CASSLGREAIDTQYF
TGCGCCAGCAGCTTGGGCAGGGAGGCGATAGATACGCAGTATTTT